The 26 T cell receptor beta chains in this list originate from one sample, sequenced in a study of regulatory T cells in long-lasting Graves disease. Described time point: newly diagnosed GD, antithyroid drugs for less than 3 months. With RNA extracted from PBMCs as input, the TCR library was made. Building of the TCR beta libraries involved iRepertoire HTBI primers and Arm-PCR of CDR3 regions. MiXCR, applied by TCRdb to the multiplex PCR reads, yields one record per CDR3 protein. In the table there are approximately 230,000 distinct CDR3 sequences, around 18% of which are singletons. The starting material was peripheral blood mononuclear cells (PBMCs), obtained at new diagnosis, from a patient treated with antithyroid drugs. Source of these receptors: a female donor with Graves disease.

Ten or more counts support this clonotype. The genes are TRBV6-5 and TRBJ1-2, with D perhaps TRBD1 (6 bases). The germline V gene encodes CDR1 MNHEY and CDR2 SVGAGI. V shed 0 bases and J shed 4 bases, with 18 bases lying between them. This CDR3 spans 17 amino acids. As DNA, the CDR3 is TGTGCCAGCAGTTACTCGATTCGGACAGCTTCATTCTATGGCTACACCTTC. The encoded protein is CASSYSIRTASFYGYTF.

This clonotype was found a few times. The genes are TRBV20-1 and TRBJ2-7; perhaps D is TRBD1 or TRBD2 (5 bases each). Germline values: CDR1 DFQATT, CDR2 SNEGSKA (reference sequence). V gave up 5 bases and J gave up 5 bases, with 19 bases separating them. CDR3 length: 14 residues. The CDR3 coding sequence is TGCAGTGCTCCGATCGGGACCCCCAGGGACGAGCAGTACTTC. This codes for CSAPIGTPRDEQYF.

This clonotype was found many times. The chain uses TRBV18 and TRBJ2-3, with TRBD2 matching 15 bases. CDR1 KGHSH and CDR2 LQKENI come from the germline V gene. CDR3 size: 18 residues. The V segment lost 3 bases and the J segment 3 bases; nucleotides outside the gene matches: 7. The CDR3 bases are TGTGCCAGCTCACCGGTGGGACTAGCGGGAGGAGCAACAGATACGCAGTATTTT. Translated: CASSPVGLAGGATDTQYF.

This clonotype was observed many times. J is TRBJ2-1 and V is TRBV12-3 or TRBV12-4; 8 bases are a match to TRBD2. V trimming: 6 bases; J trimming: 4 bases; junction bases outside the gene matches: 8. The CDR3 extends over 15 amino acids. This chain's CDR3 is CASSFAGTRYNEQFF. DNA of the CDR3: TGTGCCAGCAGCTTTGCCGGGACTAGATACAATGAGCAGTTCTTC.

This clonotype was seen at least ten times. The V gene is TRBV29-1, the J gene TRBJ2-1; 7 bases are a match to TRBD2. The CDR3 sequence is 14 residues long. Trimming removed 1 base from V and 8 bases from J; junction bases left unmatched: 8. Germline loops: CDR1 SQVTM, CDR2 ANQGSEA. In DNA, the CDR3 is TGCAGCGTTGAAGGGGCGGGAGTAGTAGATGAGCAGTTCTTC. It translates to CSVEGAGVVDEQFF.

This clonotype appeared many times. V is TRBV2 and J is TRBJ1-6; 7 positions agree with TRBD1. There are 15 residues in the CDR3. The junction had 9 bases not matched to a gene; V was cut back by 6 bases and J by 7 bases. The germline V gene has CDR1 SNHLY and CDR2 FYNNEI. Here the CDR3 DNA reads TGTGCCAGCAGAACCATACAGGGGAGAAATTCACCCCTCCACTTT. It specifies CASRTIQGRNSPLHF.

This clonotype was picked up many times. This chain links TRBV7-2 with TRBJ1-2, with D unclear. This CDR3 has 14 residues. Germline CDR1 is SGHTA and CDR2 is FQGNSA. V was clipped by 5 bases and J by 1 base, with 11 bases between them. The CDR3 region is CASSPGPINYGYTF. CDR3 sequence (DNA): TGTGCCAGCAGCCCCGGGCCGATTAACTATGGCTACACCTTC.

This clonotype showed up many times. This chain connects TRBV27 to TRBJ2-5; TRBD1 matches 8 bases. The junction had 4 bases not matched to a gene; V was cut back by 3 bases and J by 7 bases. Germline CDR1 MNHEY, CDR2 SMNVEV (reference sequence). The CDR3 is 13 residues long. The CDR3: CASSFPGTGTQYF. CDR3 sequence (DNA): TGTGCCAGCAGTTTTCCCGGGACAGGGACCCAGTACTTC.

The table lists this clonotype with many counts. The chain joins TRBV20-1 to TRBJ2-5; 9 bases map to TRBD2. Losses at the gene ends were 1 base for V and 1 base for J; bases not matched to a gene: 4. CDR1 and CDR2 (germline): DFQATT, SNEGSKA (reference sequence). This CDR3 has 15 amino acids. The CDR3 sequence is CSARGSSGTQETQYF. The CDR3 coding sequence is TGCAGTGCTAGAGGGTCTAGCGGGACCCAAGAGACCCAGTACTTC.

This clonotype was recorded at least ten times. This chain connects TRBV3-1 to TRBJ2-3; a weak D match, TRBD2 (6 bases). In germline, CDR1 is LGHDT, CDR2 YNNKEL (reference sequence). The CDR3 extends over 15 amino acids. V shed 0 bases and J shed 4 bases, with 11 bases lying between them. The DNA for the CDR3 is TGTGCCAGCAGCCAAGATGGCGGGGTGGCAGATACGCAGTATTTT. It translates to CASSQDGGVADTQYF.

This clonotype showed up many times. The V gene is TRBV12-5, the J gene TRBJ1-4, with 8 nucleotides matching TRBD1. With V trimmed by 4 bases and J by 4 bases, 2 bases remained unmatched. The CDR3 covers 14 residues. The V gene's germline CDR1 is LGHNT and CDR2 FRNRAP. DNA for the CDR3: TGTGCTAGTGGTTGGACAGGGAGTAATGAAAAACTGTTTTTT. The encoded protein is CASGWTGSNEKLFF.

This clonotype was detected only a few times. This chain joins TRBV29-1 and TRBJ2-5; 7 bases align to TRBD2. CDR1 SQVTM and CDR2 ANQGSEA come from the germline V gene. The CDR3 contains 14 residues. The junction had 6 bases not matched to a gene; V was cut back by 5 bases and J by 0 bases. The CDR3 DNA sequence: TGCAGCGTTAGGGCTAGCGGATACCAAGAGACCCAGTACTTC. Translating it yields CSVRASGYQETQYF.

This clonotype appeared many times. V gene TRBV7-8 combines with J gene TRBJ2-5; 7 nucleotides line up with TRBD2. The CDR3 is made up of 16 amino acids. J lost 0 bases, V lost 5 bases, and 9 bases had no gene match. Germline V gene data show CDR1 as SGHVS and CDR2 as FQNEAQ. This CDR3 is CASSIRLAGYQETQYF. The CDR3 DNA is TGTGCCAGCAGCATAAGACTAGCCGGGTACCAAGAGACCCAGTACTTC.

The CDR3 sequence is CASSVGGSGTRLAHEQFF. The CDR3 DNA reads TGTGCCAGCAGCGTAGGGGGGTCAGGGACTAGGCTAGCACATGAGCAGTTCTTC. The chain joins TRBV7-3 to TRBJ2-1; 8 nucleotides align to TRBD2. The germline CDR1 and CDR2 sequences are SGHTA and FQGTGA. Losses at the gene ends were 5 bases for V and 8 bases for J; bases not matched to a gene: 20. The CDR3 spans 18 residues.

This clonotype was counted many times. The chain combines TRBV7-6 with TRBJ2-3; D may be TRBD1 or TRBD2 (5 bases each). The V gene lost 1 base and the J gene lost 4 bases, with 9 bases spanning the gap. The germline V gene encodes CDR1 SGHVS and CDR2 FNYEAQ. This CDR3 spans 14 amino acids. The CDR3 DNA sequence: TGTGCCAGCAGCTTAGGGGGCGGGTCAGATACGCAGTATTTT. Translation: CASSLGGGSDTQYF.

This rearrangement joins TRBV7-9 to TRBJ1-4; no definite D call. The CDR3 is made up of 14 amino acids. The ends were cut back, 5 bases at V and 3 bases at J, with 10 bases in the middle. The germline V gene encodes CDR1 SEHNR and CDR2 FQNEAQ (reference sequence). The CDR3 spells CASSPGSANEKLFF. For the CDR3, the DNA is TGTGCCAGCAGCCCAGGATCGGCTAATGAAAAACTGTTTTTT.

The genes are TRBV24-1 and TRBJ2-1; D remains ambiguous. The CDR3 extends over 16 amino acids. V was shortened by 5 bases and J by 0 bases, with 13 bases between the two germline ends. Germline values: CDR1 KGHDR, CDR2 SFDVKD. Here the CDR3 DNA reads TGTGCCACCAGTGGACCGCCACTCGACTCCTACAATGAGCAGTTCTTC. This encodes CATSGPPLDSYNEQFF.

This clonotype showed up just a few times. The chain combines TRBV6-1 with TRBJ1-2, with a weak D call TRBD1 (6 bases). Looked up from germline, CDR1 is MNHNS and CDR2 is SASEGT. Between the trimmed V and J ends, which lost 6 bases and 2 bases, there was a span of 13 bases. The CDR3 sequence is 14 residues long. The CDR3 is CASRPGDNNYGYTF. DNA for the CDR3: TGTGCCAGCAGGCCGGGGGACAACAACTATGGCTACACCTTC.

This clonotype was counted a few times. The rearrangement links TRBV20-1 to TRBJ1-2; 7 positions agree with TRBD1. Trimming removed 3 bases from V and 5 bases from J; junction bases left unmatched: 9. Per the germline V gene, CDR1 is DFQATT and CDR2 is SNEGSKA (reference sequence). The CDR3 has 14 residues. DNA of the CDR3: TGCAGTGCTAGCCTACCGGGACAGAAGTATGGCTACACCTTC. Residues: CSASLPGQKYGYTF.

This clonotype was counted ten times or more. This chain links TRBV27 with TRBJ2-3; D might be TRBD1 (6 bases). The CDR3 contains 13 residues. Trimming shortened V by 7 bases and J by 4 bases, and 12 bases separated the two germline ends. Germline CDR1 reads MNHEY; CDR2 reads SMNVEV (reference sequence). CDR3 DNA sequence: TGTGCCAGCAAACGGACAGTTGCAGATACGCAGTATTTT. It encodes CASKRTVADTQYF.

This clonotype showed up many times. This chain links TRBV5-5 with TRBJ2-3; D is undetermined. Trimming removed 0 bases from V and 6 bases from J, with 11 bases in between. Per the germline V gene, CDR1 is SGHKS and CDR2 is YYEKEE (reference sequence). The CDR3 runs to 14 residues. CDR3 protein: CASSLAVGLDTQYF. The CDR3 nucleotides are TGTGCCAGCAGCTTGGCGGTTGGGTTGGATACGCAGTATTTT.

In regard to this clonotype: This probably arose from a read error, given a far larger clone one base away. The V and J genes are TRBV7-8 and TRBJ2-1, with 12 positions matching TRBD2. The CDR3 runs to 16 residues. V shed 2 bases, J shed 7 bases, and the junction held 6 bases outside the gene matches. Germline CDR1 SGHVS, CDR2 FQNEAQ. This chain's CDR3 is CASSLRTSGIGNEQFF. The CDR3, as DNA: TGTGCCAGCAGCTTACGGACTAGCGGGATTGGGAATGAGCAGTTCTTC.

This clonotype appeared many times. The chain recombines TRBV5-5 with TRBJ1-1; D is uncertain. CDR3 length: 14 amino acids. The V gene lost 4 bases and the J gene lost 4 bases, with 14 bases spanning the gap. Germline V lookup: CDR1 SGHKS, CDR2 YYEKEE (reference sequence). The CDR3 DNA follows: TGTGCCAGCAGCCCATTTCAGGAACCCACTGAAGCTTTCTTT. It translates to CASSPFQEPTEAFF.

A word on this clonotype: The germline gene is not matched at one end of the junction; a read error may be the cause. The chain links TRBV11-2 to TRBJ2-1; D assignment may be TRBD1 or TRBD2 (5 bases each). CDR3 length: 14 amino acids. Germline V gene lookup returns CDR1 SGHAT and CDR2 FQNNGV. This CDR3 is CVSRVRELGDEQFF. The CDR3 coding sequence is TGTGTCAGCAGAGTTAGAGAGTTGGGGGATGAGCAGTTCTTC.

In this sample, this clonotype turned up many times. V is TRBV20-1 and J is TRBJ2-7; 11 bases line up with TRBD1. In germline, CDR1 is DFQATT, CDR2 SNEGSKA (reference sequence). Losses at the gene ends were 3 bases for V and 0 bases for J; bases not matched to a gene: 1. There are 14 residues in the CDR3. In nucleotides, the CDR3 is TGCAGTGCTAGGGGGACAGGGGGCTCCTACGAGCAGTACTTC. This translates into CSARGTGGSYEQYF.

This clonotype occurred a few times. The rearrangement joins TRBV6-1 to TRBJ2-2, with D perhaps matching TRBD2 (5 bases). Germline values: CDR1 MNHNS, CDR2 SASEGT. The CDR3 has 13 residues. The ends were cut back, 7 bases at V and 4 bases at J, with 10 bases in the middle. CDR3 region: CASTGIPTGELFF. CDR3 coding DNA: TGTGCCAGCACGGGAATTCCCACCGGGGAGCTGTTTTTT.